These T cell receptor beta chains were read from a single sample in a study of T cell repertoires in cytomegalovirus infection. Antigens for these TCRs are unknown. TCRdb reprocessed the reads with MiXCR, giving one entry per CDR3 protein. This sample has roughly 990,000 distinct CDR3 sequences, with roughly 30% found just once. The specimen was cultured CD8+ T cells from PBMCs, collected from culture after CMV antigen stimulation. These receptors originate from a human donor in good health (CMV status not recorded). Some clones in this sample may be carry-over from other donors' samples. Each CDR3 is given with its conserved first and last residue. A D gene is named only where the DNA matches it firmly. The size of a clone is reported for some rows only, either as once, few or many, or as a class for expanded clones.

cdr3_length j_call clone_size v_call d_call cdr3_nt cdr3_aa
13 TRBJ1-2 few TRBV9 TRBD1 TGTGCCAGCAGCGACGGGACAGGGCTTGGCTACACCTTC CASSDGTGLGYTF
16 TRBJ1-3 NA TRBV12-3/TRBV12-4 NA TGTGCCAGCAGTCCCAGGAACGTCGATCCTGGAAACACCATATATTTT CASSPRNVDPGNTIYF
12 TRBJ2-3 NA TRBV10-3 NA TGTGCCATAGGAGGGGCCGTTGATACGCAGTATTTT CAIGGAVDTQYF
12 TRBJ2-7 NA TRBV7-2 TRBD1 TGTGCCAGCAGCGCTACAGGGGACGAGCAGTACTTC CASSATGDEQYF
14 TRBJ1-5 medium-sized TRBV7-2 NA TGTGCCAGCAGCTTAGGTTTAGGGAGCCAGCCCCAGCATTTT CASSLGLGSQPQHF
15 TRBJ1-6 NA TRBV6-5 NA TGTGCCAGCAGCTGGGGCTTAACCTATAATTCACCCCTCCACTTT CASSWGLTYNSPLHF
16 TRBJ2-1 NA TRBV4-1 TRBD1 TGCGCCAGCAGCCACTCCGGGACAGGGGGTTGGTATGAGCAGTTCTTC CASSHSGTGGWYEQFF
14 TRBJ1-4 NA TRBV19 NA TGTGCCAGTAGCCGCATCCGGGGGTCGTTGGAACTGTTTTTT CASSRIRGSLELFF
17 TRBJ1-1 NA TRBV10-3 NA TGTGCCATCAGTGAGTCATCCCCAGACAGCATGAACACTGAAGCTTTCTTT CAISESSPDSMNTEAFF
14 TRBJ1-3 NA TRBV27 NA TGTGCCAACAGTTTATCGGCTGGAGGAAACACCATATATTTT CANSLSAGGNTIYF
17 TRBJ2-1 few TRBV11-2 TRBD1 TGTGCCAGCAGCCCCGGGTCCGGGACAGGTTTCTACAATGAGCAGTTCTTC CASSPGSGTGFYNEQFF
16 TRBJ2-3 NA TRBV3-1 NA TGTGCCAGCAGCCCCCTGGGCGACGTTAACACAGATACGCAGTATTTT CASSPLGDVNTDTQYF
14 TRBJ1-1 many TRBV7-2 TRBD1 TGTGCCAGCAGCCCAGGGGGCGCTGGGACTGAAGCTTTCTTT CASSPGGAGTEAFF
17 TRBJ1-1 NA TRBV5-5 TRBD1 TGTGCCAGCAGCCCCTCGACAGGGATGTTGGGAAACACTGAAGCTTTCTTT CASSPSTGMLGNTEAFF
14 TRBJ2-1 many TRBV27 TRBD1 TGTGCCAGCAGTGGGGACAGTTACTACAATGAGCAGTTCTTC CASSGDSYYNEQFF
15 TRBJ2-5 NA TRBV12-3/TRBV12-4 TRBD1 TGTGCCAGCAGTCCCTCGGGACAGATCCGAGAGACCCAGTACTTC CASSPSGQIRETQYF
19 TRBJ2-3 NA TRBV7-3 NA TGTGCCAGCAGCTCCAGTCCCGGAATGTCAGGCCCGTCACCAGATACGCAGTATTTT CASSSSPGMSGPSPDTQYF
14 TRBJ2-1 NA TRBV11-2 NA TGTGCCAGCAGCACCCGACCATCAGGCAATGAGCAGTTCTTC CASSTRPSGNEQFF
13 TRBJ2-1 NA TRBV4-3 TRBD1 TGCGCCAGCAGCCAAGGACAGGGGACCGAGCAGTTCTTC CASSQGQGTEQFF
15 TRBJ2-7 few TRBV7-9 NA TGTGCCAGCAGCTACCCCGGCGGCCTCTCCTACGAGCAGTACTTC CASSYPGGLSYEQYF
17 TRBJ1-4 NA TRBV27 NA TGTGCCAGCAGTGCCATGTCAGCGGCCTTAACTAATGAAAAACTGTTTTTT CASSAMSAALTNEKLFF
15 TRBJ1-5 many TRBV12-3/TRBV12-4 TRBD1 TGTGCCAGCAGTGGGTCCCAGGACAGGGGGCGGCCCCAGCATTTT CASSGSQDRGRPQHF
15 TRBJ2-3 few TRBV28 TRBD2 TGTGCCAGCAGTTTTGAGACTGGGACTAGAGATACGCAGTATTTT CASSFETGTRDTQYF
15 TRBJ1-6 few TRBV6-6 TRBD1 TGTGCCAGCAGTAAAGACAGGGGGCAGAATTCACCCCTCCACTTT CASSKDRGQNSPLHF
15 TRBJ2-1 many TRBV12-3/TRBV12-4 TRBD1 TGTGCCAGCAGTTTGTGGGACAGCAAATACAATGAGCAGTTCTTC CASSLWDSKYNEQFF
14 TRBJ1-2 NA TRBV7-3 NA TGTGCCAGCAGATTCGATACAGGGTGGGATGGCTACACCTTC CASRFDTGWDGYTF